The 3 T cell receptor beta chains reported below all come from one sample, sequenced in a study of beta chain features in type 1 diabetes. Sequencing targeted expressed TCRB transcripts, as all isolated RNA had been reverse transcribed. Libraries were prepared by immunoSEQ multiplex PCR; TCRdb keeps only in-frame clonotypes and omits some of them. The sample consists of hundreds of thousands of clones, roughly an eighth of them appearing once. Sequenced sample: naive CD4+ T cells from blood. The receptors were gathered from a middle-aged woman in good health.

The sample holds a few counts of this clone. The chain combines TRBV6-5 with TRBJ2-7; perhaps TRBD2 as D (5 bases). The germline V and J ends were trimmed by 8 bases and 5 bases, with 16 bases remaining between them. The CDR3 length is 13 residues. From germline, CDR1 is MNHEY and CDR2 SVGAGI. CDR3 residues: CASCRAEGNEQYF. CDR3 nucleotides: TGTGCCAGCTGCCGGGCCGAGGGAAACGAGCAGTACTTC.

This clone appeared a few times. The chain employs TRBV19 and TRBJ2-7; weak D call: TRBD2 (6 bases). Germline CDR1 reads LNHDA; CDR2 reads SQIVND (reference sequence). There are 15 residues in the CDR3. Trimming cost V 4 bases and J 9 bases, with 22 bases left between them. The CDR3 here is CASSKGTGSLGLQYF. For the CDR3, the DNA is TGTGCCAGTAGTAAGGGGACCGGGAGCCTAGGTTTGCAGTACTTC.

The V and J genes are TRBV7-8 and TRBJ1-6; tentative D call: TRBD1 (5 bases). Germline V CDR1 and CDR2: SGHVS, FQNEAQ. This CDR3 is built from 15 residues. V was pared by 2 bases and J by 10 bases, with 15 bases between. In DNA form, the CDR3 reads TGTGCCAGCAGCTTACAGTGGCAGGGCCGATCACCCCTCCACTTT. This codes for CASSLQWQGRSPLHF.